A selection of T cell receptor beta chains follows, all from one sample in a study of blood T cells in healthy people across ages. From the 5' RACE reads, TCRdb called clonotypes with MiXCR, one entry per CDR3 protein. Among approximately 800,000 distinct CDR3 sequences, roughly 56% were seen once, and the ten largest hold around 25%. The sample consisted of blood. The receptor source for this set is a man aged 40-50 years in good health. The CDR3 runs from the conserved cysteine through the conserved F or W. Each record gives: D gene, J gene, clone size, V gene, CDR3 protein, CDR3 DNA. A D gene is named only where the DNA matches it firmly. Clone size appears in some rows only: once, few, many, or a class for an expanded clone.

NA,TRBJ2-3,few,TRBV12-3/TRBV12-4,CASRTNTDTQYF,TGTGCCAGCAGGACGAACACAGATACGCAGTATTTT
TRBD2,TRBJ2-4,NA,TRBV2,CASSGRLAADGAKNIQYF,TGTGCCAGCAGTGGGAGACTAGCGGCTGACGGAGCCAAAAACATTCAGTACTTC
NA,TRBJ1-1,NA,TRBV28,CASVRAIRATEAFF,TGTGCCAGCGTTCGGGCCATTAGGGCCACTGAAGCTTTCTTT
NA,TRBJ2-1,NA,TRBV4-3,CASSQDDGGSYNEQFF,TGCGCCAGCAGCCAAGACGATGGTGGCTCCTACAATGAGCAGTTCTTC
TRBD2,TRBJ2-3,few,TRBV5-5,CASSTRLAGRTDTQYF,TGTGCCAGCAGCACTCGACTAGCGGGACGCACAGATACGCAGTATTTT
NA,TRBJ2-3,few,TRBV28,CASGFFLTDTQYF,TGTGCCAGCGGCTTTTTTCTCACAGATACGCAGTATTTT
TRBD1,TRBJ2-7,once,TRBV20-1,CSARGDRGFEDEQYF,TGCAGTGCTAGAGGCGACAGGGGCTTTGAGGACGAGCAGTACTTC
NA,TRBJ2-7,few,TRBV7-9,CASTTNPESSYEQYF,TGTGCCAGCACGACAAACCCGGAGTCCTCCTACGAGCAGTACTTC
NA,TRBJ1-1,NA,TRBV4-3,CASSRSNWGTEAFF,TGCGCCAGCAGCCGCTCCAACTGGGGCACTGAAGCTTTCTTT
NA,TRBJ2-7,many,TRBV13,CASSLGGWGESSYEQYF,TGTGCCAGCAGCTTGGGGGGTTGGGGGGAGAGCTCCTACGAGCAGTACTTC
NA,TRBJ2-3,few,TRBV20-1,CSASLGQGQITDTQYF,TGCAGTGCTAGTCTGGGGCAGGGGCAGATTACAGATACGCAGTATTTT
NA,TRBJ2-5,NA,TRBV15,CATSRGRGEETQYF,TGTGCCACCAGCAGAGGACGCGGGGAAGAGACCCAGTACTTC
NA,TRBJ2-6,NA,TRBV27,CASSLSGAMHRAGANVLTF,TGTGCCAGCAGTTTATCCGGAGCCATGCACAGGGCTGGGGCCAACGTCCTGACTTTC
NA,TRBJ1-4,few,TRBV5-1,CASSLRPSEKLFF,TGCGCCAGCAGCTTGAGACCTTCGGAAAAACTGTTTTTT
NA,TRBJ2-7,few,TRBV27,CASSPPSLYEQYF,TGTGCCAGCAGTCCCCCGAGTCTGTACGAGCAGTACTTC
TRBD2,TRBJ2-5,NA,TRBV9,CASSVTSGTSEGTQYF,TGTGCCAGCAGCGTCACTAGCGGAACGTCGGAGGGGACCCAGTACTTC
NA,TRBJ2-6,NA,TRBV5-6,CASSTPSGSGANVLTF,TGTGCCAGCAGTACTCCTAGTGGATCTGGGGCCAACGTCCTGACTTTC
NA,TRBJ1-2,NA,TRBV25-1,CASSESLTGSNYGYTF,TGTGCCAGCAGTGAATCGTTGACAGGCTCTAACTATGGCTACACCTTC
NA,TRBJ1-2,few,TRBV14,CASSQRTNYGYTF,TGTGCCAGCAGCCAGAGAACTAACTATGGCTACACCTTC
TRBD1,TRBJ2-1,NA,TRBV10-3,CAISYTGGEGEQFF,TGTGCCATCAGTTATACAGGGGGAGAGGGGGAGCAGTTCTTC
TRBD2,TRBJ2-1,once,TRBV4-3,CASSARGAGLAYNEQFF,TGCGCCAGCAGCGCTCGCGGAGCGGGACTCGCCTACAATGAGCAGTTCTTC
NA,TRBJ1-1,NA,TRBV7-6,CASGESAEAFF,TGTGCCAGCGGAGAGTCGGCTGAAGCTTTCTTT
NA,TRBJ1-5,NA,TRBV20-1,CSAREKGGPTLNQPQHF,TGCAGTGCTAGAGAAAAGGGGGGGCCTACCCTTAATCAGCCCCAGCATTTT
NA,TRBJ1-2,NA,TRBV27,CASSSRMGAGVGYTF,TGTGCCAGCAGTTCTCGCATGGGGGCCGGAGTTGGCTACACCTTC
NA,TRBJ2-1,NA,TRBV5-1,CASSFGVGLGNEQFF,TGCGCCAGCAGCTTCGGGGTTGGGTTGGGCAATGAGCAGTTCTTC
NA,TRBJ1-5,NA,TRBV13,CASSSSRTEQNSNQPQHF,TGTGCCAGCAGCTCGTCCCGGACGGAACAAAATAGCAATCAGCCCCAGCATTTT